What follows is one T cell receptor beta chain and its context. Checkpoint therapy with ipilimumab 1 mg/kg began 14 to 28 days after transplant. These data originate in a study of ipilimumab plus nivolumab after autologous stem cell transplantation. Overall study: Median doses per patient: four or five ipilimumab, roughly 8 nivolumab. The DLBCL group included primary refractory and relapsed cases.

TCRdb's copy holds only in-frame clones and misses some; the assay was immunoSEQ multiplex PCR. The sample holds about 83,000 clones, about 83% seen once. This specimen was PBMCs, taken in a trial of ipilimumab plus nivolumab as post-transplant consolidation. The sequence came from a male donor with diffuse large B-cell lymphoma.

The CDR3 region is CASSFYGLANTGELFF. DNA of the CDR3: TGTGCCAGCAGCTTCTACGGGTTGGCAAACACCGGGGAGCTGTTTTTT. V usage is TRBV5-4 and J usage is TRBJ2-2, with D uncertain. CDR3 length: 16 residues. Trimming stripped 2 bases from V and 2 bases from J, with 13 bases between. CDR1 and CDR2 from the germline V gene are SGHNT and YYREEE (reference sequence).